The following is a T cell receptor beta chain sequence with its context. Its antigen is unknown. The data were taken from a study of T cell responses to AZD1222 COVID-19 vaccine. Study-wide findings and caveats: Seropositivity was recorded at baseline in only a handful of AZD1222 recipients.

Second-dose timings of about 4 or about 12 weeks were pooled. Produced via immunoSEQ multiplex PCR; TCRdb's table is partial and in-frame only. This table has roughly 80,000 clones, over 75% appearing once. Germline CDR1 reads KGHSH; CDR2 reads LQKENI. V trimming: 2 bases; J trimming: 2 bases; junction bases outside the gene matches: 6. This CDR3 has 15 residues. The V call is TRBV18, the J call TRBJ2-7, with TRBD1 matching 7 bases. The TCR sequence derives from an adult who received the AZD1222 COVID-19 vaccine. The starting material was peripheral blood, obtained 28 days after the second AZD1222 dose. CDR3 sequence: CASSPTAGGTYEQYF. In nucleotides, the CDR3 is TGTGCCAGCTCACCAACGGCAGGGGGTACCTACGAGCAGTACTTC.